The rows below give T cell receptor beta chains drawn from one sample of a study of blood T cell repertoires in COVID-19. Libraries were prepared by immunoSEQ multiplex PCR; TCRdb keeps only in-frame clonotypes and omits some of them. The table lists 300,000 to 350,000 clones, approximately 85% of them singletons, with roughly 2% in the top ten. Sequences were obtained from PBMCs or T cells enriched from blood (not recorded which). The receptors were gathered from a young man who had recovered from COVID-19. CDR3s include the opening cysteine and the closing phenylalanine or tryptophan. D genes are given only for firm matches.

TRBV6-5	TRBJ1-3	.	TGTGCCAGCAGTTACGGAGTCTCTGGAAACACCATATATTTT	CASSYGVSGNTIYF
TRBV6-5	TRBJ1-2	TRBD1	TGTGCCAGCAGTTACACCCAGGGGGCCCCCTATGGCTACACCTTC	CASSYTQGAPYGYTF
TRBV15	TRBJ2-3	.	TGTGCCACCAGCAGAGACCCTCCGGGACTCAGGGGGGATACGCAGTATTTT	CATSRDPPGLRGDTQYF
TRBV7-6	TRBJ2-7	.	TGTGCCAGCAGCGCCTCCATGGGCATCAGCTCCTACGAGCAGTACTTC	CASSASMGISSYEQYF
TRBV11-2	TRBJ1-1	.	TGTGCCAGCAGGCCGGGGTTGAACACTGAAGCTTTCTTT	CASRPGLNTEAFF
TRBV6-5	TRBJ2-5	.	TGTGCCAACGGCGACAGGCCGACCCAGTACTTC	CANGDRPTQYF
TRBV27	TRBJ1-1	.	TGTGCCAGCAGTTTATGGGGGAGGACTGAAGCTTTCTTT	CASSLWGRTEAFF
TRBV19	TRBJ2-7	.	TGTGCCAGTAGTACCTCCACCACTCCGCAAGAGCAGTACTTC	CASSTSTTPQEQYF
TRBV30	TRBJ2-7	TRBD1	TGTGCCTGGAGTGTAATAGGGACAGGGGGCGCGCAGTACTTC	CAWSVIGTGGAQYF
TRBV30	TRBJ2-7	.	TGTGCCTGGAGTGTACGTACGTCCGGGGAGCAGTACTTC	CAWSVRTSGEQYF
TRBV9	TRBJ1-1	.	TGTGCCAGCAGCGAAGCGAACGACAGGTGGGGCACTGAAGCTTTCTTT	CASSEANDRWGTEAFF
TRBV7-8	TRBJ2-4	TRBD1	TGTGCCAGCAGGAAGGGACAGCAAAACATTCAGTACTTC	CASRKGQQNIQYF
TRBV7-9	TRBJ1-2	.	TGTGCCAGCAGCCAGGCTGCAGTCCTTAACTATGGCTACACCTTC	CASSQAAVLNYGYTF
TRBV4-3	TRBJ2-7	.	TGCGCCAGCAGCCTGGCAGATTCAGGCTACGAGCAGTACTTC	CASSLADSGYEQYF
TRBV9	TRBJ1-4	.	TGTGCCAGCAGCGTACAGGGGTTGGCTAATGAAAAACTGTTTTTT	CASSVQGLANEKLFF
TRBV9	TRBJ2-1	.	TGTGCCAGCAGCGGGGTTGACTGGTATGAGCAGTTCTTC	CASSGVDWYEQFF
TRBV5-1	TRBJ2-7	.	TGCGCCAGCAGCTTGGGTTCGAAGAGCTCCTACGAGCAGTACTTC	CASSLGSKSSYEQYF
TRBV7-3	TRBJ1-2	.	TGTGCCAGCAGCTTAGGTGATCAGGGTCCCTACACCTTC	CASSLGDQGPYTF
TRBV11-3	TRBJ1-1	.	TGTGCCAGCAGCTTTAGGGAGGGCGGGACTGAAGCTTTCTTT	CASSFREGGTEAFF
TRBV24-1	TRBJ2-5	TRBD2	TGTGCCACCAGTGATTTAGCAGCGGGGGGATGGGAGACCCAGTACTTC	CATSDLAAGGWETQYF
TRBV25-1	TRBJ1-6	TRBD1	TGTGCCAGCAGTGAATTTGGGGGACAGCCCCTCGGGGCCCTCCACTTT	CASSEFGGQPLGALHF